Presented here are 3 T cell receptor beta chains from one specimen sequenced in a study of blood T cell repertoires in COVID-19. TCRdb's table, derived via immunoSEQ multiplex PCR, lists solely in-frame clones and lacks some. This table holds fewer than 150,000 clones, 75% to 90% found once. The sequencing input was peripheral blood. These receptors all stem from a woman aged 55-69 years with COVID-19, enrolled during active disease.

J is TRBJ2-3 and V is TRBV29-1, with 7 bases fitting TRBD1. V lost 6 bases and J lost 0; bases outside the gene matches: 6. Germline V gene sequence: CDR1 SQVTM, CDR2 ANQGSEA. The CDR3 covers 14 residues. CDR3 residues: CSVRQGTSTDTQYF. The CDR3 bases are TGCAGCGTCCGACAGGGCACTAGCACAGATACGCAGTATTTT.

This rearrangement joins TRBV7-6 to TRBJ2-1, with 16 nucleotides matching TRBD2. The V and J ends lost 0 bases and 8 bases, in that order; junction bases with no gene match: 13. Germline values: CDR1 SGHVS, CDR2 FNYEAQ. The CDR3 consists of 20 residues. The CDR3 loop is CASSLAGTSGGAAVGDEQFF. CDR3 nucleotide sequence: TGTGCCAGCAGCTTAGCTGGGACTAGCGGGGGGGCTGCCGTGGGGGATGAGCAGTTCTTC.

In the case of this clone: The junction departs from the called germline gene at one end, perhaps through a read error. In the same sample, other DNA sequences code for this CDR3. The DNA for the CDR3 is TGTGCCAGTAGTATAGATCGAGACACCGAAGCTTTCTTT. Translation gives CASSIDRDTEAFF. The V call is TRBV19, the J call TRBJ1-1; D is ambiguous. This CDR3 has 13 residues. Germline V CDR1 and CDR2: LNHDA, SQIVND (reference sequence).